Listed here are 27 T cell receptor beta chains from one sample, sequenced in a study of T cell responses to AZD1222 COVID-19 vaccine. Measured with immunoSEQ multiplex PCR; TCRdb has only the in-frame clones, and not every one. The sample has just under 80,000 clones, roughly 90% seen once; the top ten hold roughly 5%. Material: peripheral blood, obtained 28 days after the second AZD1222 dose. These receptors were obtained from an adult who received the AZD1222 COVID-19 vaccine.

CDR3 sequence: CASNSRTLYEQYF. The CDR3 DNA follows: TGTGCCAGCAATTCTCGAACCTTATACGAGCAGTACTTC. The J gene is TRBJ2-7, the V gene TRBV7-2; D gene uncertain. Per the germline V gene, CDR1 is SGHTA and CDR2 is FQGNSA. The CDR3 extends over 13 amino acids. V was trimmed by 7 bases and J by 4 bases, leaving 14 bases between them. The whole variable domain, remainder taken from reference TRBV7-2 and TRBJ2-7, is GAGVSQSPSNKVTEKGKDVELRCDPISGHTALYWYRQSLGQGLEFLIYFQGNSAPDKSGLPSDRFSAERTGGSVSTLTIQRTQQEDSAVYLCASNSRTLYEQYFGPGTRLTVT.

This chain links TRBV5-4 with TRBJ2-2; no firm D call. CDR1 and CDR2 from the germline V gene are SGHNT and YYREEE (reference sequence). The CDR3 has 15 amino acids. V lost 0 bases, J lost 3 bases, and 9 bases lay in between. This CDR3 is CASSLDSGHTGELFF. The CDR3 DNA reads TGTGCCAGCAGCTTGGACAGTGGTCACACCGGGGAGCTGTTTTTT.

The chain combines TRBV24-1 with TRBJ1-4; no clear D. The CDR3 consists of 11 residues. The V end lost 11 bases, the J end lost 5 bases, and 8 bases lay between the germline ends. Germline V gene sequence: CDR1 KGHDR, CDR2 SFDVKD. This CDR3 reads CARRSNEKLFF. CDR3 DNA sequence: TGTGCCAGGAGATCAAATGAAAAACTGTTTTTT.

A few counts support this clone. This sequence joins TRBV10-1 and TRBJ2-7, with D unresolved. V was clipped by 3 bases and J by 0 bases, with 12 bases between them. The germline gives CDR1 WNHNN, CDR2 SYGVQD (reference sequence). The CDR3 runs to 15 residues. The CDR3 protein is CASSDPLAFSYEQYF. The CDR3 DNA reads TGCGCCAGCAGTGACCCGTTGGCTTTCTCCTACGAGCAGTACTTC.

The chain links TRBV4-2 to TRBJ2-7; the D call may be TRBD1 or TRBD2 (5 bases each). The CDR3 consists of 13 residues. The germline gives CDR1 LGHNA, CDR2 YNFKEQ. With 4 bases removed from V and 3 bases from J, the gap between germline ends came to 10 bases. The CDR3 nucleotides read TGTGCCAGCAGCCCCCGGGACGGCTACGAGCAGTACTTC. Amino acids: CASSPRDGYEQYF.

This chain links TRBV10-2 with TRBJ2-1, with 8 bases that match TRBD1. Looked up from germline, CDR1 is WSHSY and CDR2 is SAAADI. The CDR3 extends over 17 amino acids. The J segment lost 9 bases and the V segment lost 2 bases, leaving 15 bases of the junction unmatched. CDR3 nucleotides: TGCGCCAGCAGTGAGCCGACAGGGGACCTATACGGGGGTGAGCAGTTCTTC. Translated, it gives CASSEPTGDLYGGEQFF.

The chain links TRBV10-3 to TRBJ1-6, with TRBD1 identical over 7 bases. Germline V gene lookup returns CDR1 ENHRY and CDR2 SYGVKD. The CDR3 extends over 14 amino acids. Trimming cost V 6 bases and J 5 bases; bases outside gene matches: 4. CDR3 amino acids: CAISPGTDNSPLHF. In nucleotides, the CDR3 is TGTGCCATCAGCCCCGGGACAGATAATTCACCCCTCCACTTT.

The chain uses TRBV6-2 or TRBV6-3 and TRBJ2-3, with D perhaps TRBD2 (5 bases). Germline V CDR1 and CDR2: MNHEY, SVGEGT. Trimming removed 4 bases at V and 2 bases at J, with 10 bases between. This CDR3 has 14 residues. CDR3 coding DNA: TGTGCCAGCAGTTTGGTACTAGACACAGATACGCAGTATTTT. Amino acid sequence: CASSLVLDTDTQYF.

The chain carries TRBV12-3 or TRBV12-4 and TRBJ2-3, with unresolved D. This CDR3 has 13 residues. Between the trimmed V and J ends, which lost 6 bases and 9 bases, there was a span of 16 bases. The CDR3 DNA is TGTGCCAGCAGCCCGACCCCCGAGTCCACGCAGTATTTT. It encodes CASSPTPESTQYF.

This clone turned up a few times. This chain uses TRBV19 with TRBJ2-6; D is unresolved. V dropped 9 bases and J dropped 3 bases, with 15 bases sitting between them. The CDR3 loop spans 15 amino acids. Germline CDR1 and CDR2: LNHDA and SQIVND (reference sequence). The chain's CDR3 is CASRNPGRGANVLTF. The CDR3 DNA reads TGTGCCAGCCGAAACCCTGGCCGTGGGGCCAACGTCCTGACTTTC.

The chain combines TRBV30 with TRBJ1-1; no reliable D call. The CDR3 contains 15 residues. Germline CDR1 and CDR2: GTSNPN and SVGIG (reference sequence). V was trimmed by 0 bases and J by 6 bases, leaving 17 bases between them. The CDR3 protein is CAWSVAGGYAAEAFF. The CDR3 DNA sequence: TGTGCCTGGAGTGTAGCCGGAGGTTACGCTGCTGAAGCTTTCTTT. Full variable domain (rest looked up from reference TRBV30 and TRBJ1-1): SQTIHQWPATLVQPVGSPLSLECTVEGTSNPNLYWYRQAAGRGLQLLFYSVGIGQISSEVPQNLSASRPQDRQFILSSKKLLLSDSGFYLCAWSVAGGYAAEAFFGQGTRLTVV.

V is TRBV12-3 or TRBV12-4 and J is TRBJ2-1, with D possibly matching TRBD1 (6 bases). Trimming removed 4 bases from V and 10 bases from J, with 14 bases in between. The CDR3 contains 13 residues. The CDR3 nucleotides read TGTGCCAGCAGTTCACGGACAGCTAAGGAGCAGTTCTTC. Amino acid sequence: CASSSRTAKEQFF.

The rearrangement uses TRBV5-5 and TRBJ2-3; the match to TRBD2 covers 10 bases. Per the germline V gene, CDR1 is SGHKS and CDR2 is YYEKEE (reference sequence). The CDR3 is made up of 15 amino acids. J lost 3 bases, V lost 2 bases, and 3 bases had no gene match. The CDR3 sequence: CASSLAGGPTDTQYF. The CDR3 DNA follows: TGTGCCAGCAGCTTAGCGGGAGGGCCGACAGATACGCAGTATTTT.

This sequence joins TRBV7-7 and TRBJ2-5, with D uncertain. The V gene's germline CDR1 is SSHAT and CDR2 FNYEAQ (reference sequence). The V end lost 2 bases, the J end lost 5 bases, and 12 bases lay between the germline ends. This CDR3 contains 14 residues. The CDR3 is CASSLTGSVETQYF. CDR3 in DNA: TGTGCCAGCAGCTTAACCGGCTCGGTCGAGACCCAGTACTTC. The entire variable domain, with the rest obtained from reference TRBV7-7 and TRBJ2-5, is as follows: GAGVSQSPRYKVTKRGQDVTLRCDPISSHATLYWYQQALGQGPEFLTYFNYEAQPDKSGLPSDRFSAERPEGSISTLTIQRTEQRDSAMYRCASSLTGSVETQYFGPGTRLLVL.

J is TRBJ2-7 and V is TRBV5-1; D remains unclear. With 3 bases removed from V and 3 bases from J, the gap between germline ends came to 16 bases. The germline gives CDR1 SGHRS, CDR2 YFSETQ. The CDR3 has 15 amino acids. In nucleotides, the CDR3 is TGCGCCAGCAGCTCGGCCCCCGGGTCCCTCTACGAGCAGTACTTC. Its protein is CASSSAPGSLYEQYF.

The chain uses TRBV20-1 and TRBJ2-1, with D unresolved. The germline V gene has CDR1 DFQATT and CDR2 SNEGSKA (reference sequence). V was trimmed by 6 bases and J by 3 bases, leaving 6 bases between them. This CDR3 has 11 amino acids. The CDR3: CSAQNYNEQFF. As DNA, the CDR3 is TGCAGTGCCCAAAACTACAATGAGCAGTTCTTC.

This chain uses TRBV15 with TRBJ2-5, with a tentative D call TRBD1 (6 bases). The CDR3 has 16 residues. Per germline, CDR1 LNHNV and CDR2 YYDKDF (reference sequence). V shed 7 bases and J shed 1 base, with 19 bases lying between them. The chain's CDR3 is CATIGGFYPIQETQYF. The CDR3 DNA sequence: TGTGCCACCATTGGGGGCTTTTACCCGATCCAAGAGACCCAGTACTTC.

CDR3 amino acids: CASSLVGTNEGEQFF. CDR3 in DNA: TGCGCCAGCAGCCTGGTGGGGACTAATGAAGGTGAGCAGTTCTTC. This rearrangement joins TRBV4-1 to TRBJ2-1, with 7 bases matching TRBD2. The CDR3 covers 15 residues. Unmatched junction bases numbered 12, after V lost 4 bases and J lost 9 bases. The V gene's germline CDR1 is MGHRA and CDR2 YSYEKL.

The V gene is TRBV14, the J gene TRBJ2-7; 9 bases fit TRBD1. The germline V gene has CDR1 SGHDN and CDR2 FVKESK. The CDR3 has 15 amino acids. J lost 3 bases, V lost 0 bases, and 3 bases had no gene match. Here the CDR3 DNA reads TGTGCCAGCAGCCAAGATTGGGGACAGGGCTACGAGCAGTACTTC. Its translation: CASSQDWGQGYEQYF.

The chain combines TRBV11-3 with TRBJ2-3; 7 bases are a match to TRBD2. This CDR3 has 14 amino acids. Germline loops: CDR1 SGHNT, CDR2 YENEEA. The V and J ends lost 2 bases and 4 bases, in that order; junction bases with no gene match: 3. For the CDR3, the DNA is TGTGCCAGCAGCTTAAGGGCGGGAGCAGATACGCAGTATTTT. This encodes CASSLRAGADTQYF.

The CDR3 reads CASSGQGHPNTGELFF. CDR3 bases: TGTGCCAGCAGCGGTCAGGGCCACCCGAACACCGGGGAGCTGTTTTTT. This chain connects TRBV11-3 to TRBJ2-2; possible D gene TRBD1, 5 bases. Germline V gene data show CDR1 as SGHNT and CDR2 as YENEEA. Trimming stripped 5 bases from V and 0 bases from J, with 13 bases between. The CDR3 is 16 residues long.

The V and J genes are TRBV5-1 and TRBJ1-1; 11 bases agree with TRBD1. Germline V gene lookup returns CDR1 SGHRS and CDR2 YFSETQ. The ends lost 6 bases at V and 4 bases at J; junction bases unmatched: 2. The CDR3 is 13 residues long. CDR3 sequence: CASIGTGGTEAFF. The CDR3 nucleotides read TGCGCCAGCATTGGGACAGGGGGCACTGAAGCTTTCTTT.

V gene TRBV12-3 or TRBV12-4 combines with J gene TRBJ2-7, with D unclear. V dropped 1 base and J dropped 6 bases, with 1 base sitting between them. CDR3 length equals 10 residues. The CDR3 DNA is TGTGCCAGCAGTTTAGGCGAGCAGTACTTC. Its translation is CASSLGEQYF.

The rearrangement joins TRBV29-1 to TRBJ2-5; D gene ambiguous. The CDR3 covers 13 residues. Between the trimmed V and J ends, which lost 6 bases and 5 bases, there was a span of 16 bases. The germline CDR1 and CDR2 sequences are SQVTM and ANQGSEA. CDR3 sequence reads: CSVCADGSETQYF. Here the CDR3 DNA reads TGCAGCGTCTGTGCCGACGGGTCGGAGACCCAGTACTTC.

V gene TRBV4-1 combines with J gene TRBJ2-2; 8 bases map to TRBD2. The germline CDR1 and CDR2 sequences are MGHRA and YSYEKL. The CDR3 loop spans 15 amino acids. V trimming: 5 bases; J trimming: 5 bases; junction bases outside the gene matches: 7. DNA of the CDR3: TGCGCCAGCAGCTTGGAGCGGGGGATTACCGGGGAGCTGTTTTTT. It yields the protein CASSLERGITGELFF.

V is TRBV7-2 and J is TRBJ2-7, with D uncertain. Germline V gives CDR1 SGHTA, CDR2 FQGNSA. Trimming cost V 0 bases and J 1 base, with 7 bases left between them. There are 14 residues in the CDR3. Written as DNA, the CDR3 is TGTGCCAGCAGCTTAGCGACTGCATCCTACGAGCAGTACTTC. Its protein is CASSLATASYEQYF.

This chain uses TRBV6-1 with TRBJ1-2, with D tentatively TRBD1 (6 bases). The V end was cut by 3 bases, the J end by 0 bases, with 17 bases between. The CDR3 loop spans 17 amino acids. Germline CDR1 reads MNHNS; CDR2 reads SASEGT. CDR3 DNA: TGTGCCAGCAGTGATCCCGCGGACAGCTCAGCTAACTATGGCTACACCTTC. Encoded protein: CASSDPADSSANYGYTF.